This T cell receptor beta chain was captured in a study of CD8 T cells in Susac syndrome. Reverse transcription of roughly 0.5 to 1 ug RNA was carried out with random hexamers. TCRdb reprocessed the immunoSEQ multiplex PCR reads with MiXCR, giving one entry per CDR3 protein. The sample contains about 140,000 distinct CDR3 sequences, 85% to 95% of which appear only once. Study-wide results and limits: In total CD8+ repertoires, around 15 Susac-specific public clones were detected, and CD8+ TEMRA repertoires contained four to six. It was acknowledged in the study that its TCR sequencing and HLA analysis involved a relatively small number of individuals.

This CDR3 is built from 16 residues. Trimming removed 0 bases from V and 3 bases from J, with 14 bases in between. The germline V gene has CDR1 SGDLS and CDR2 YYNGEE. Regarding this clonotype: The antigen remains undetermined.

The CD8+ and CD4+ T cells were isolated magnetically using a negative isolation approach, whereas the TEMRA cells were enriched by FACS. This chain joins TRBV9 and TRBJ2-3; a possible D gene is TRBD1 (6 bases). This clonotype was sampled from a human donor with Susac syndrome. Sequences were obtained from CD8+ T cells from PBMCs. CDR3 bases: TGTGCCAGCAGCGTAGGAGGGGGAGCGGCGACAGATACGCAGTATTTT. This sequence encodes CASSVGGGAATDTQYF.